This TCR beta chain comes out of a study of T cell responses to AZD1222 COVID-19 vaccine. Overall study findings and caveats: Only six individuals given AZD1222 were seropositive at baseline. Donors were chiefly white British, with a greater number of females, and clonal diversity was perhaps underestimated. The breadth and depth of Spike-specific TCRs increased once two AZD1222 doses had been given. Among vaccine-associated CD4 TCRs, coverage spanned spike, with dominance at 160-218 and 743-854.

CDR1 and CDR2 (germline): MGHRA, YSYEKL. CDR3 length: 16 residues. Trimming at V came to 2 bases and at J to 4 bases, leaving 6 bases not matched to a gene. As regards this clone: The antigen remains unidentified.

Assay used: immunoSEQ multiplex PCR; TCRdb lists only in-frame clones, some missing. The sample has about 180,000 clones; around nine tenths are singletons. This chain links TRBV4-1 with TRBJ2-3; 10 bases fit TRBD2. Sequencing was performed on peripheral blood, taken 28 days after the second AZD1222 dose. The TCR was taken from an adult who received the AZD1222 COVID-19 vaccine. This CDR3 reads CASSQWSGGASDTQYF. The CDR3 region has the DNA TGCGCCAGCAGCCAATGGAGCGGGGGGGCATCAGATACGCAGTATTTT.